A single sample is the source of the 16 T cell receptor beta chains below, sequenced in a study of identical twins. Each CDR3 protein is one row after TCRdb ran MiXCR on the 5' RACE reads. The top ten hold about 9% of the sample, which has about 240,000 distinct CDR3 sequences, roughly 10% seen once. What was sequenced was memory T cells sorted from blood. The origin of the receptors is a man aged 50-60 years in good health.

This clonotype turned up a few times. This chain links TRBV10-3 with TRBJ2-7, with D perhaps matching TRBD1 (6 bases). This CDR3 has 12 amino acids. V was shortened by 11 bases and J by 2 bases, with 13 bases between the two germline ends. Germline V CDR1 and CDR2: ENHRY, SYGVKD. The CDR3 DNA follows: TGTGCCGGGGCAGGGGACACCTACGAGCAGTACTTC. Amino acids: CAGAGDTYEQYF.

This clonotype came up a few times. This chain uses TRBV10-3 with TRBJ2-3; 10 bases are a match to TRBD1. The CDR3 is made up of 15 amino acids. V was clipped by 10 bases and J by 1 base; unmatched bases: 8. Germline V lookup: CDR1 ENHRY, CDR2 SYGVKD. The CDR3 DNA sequence: TGTGCCACTGCGTTTGGGACAGGGGGCACAGATACGCAGTATTTT. This codes for CATAFGTGGTDTQYF.

This clonotype has at least ten counts. The J gene is TRBJ2-3, the V gene TRBV18, with 8 bases identical to TRBD1. Trimming took 6 bases from V and 10 from J; bases not matched to a gene: 12. There are 14 residues in the CDR3. Germline CDR1 and CDR2: KGHSH and LQKENI. The CDR3 nucleotides are TGTGCCAGCTCTCCCGGGACAGGCCTTGTCCCGCAGTATTTT. This sequence encodes CASSPGTGLVPQYF.

This clonotype showed up many times. The chain uses TRBV4-3 and TRBJ2-1; 7 bases fit TRBD1. V was pared by 0 bases and J by 10 bases, with 3 bases of the junction left unmatched. The CDR3 loop spans 13 amino acids. Germline CDR1 is LGHNA and CDR2 is YSLEER. The CDR3 nucleotides read TGCGCCAGCAGCCAAGATAGGGGGCGAGAGCAGTTCTTC. Its protein is CASSQDRGREQFF.

At least ten counts were recorded for this clonotype. The chain carries TRBV20-1 and TRBJ2-3; D uncertain. The germline V gene has CDR1 DFQATT and CDR2 SNEGSKA (reference sequence). V lost 2 bases to trimming and J lost 1 base, with 7 bases between them. The CDR3 runs to 13 residues. Here the CDR3 DNA reads TGCAGTGCTAGAAGGTGGGGCACAGATACGCAGTATTTT. Residues: CSARRWGTDTQYF.

The chain combines TRBV20-1 with TRBJ1-4; tentatively, D is TRBD1 (6 bases). With 6 bases removed from V and 3 bases from J, the gap between germline ends came to 11 bases. The CDR3 contains 13 residues. CDR1 is DFQATT, CDR2 SNEGSKA, per germline (reference sequence). The CDR3 is CSAKTGANEKLFF. The CDR3 DNA reads as TGCAGTGCGAAGACAGGAGCTAATGAAAAACTGTTTTTT.

In its sample, this clonotype was seen a few times. The rearrangement uses TRBV10-3 and TRBJ2-1; D is perhaps TRBD1 (6 bases). V lost 1 base and J lost 6, with 7 bases in between. The CDR3 loop spans 13 amino acids. The germline gives CDR1 ENHRY, CDR2 SYGVKD. CDR3 DNA sequence: TGTGCCATCAGTGAGTTCAGGGGCAATGAGCAGTTCTTC. It codes for CAISEFRGNEQFF.

The table lists this clonotype with many counts. The chain combines TRBV20-1 with TRBJ2-5; D unclear. The length of the CDR3 is 12 residues. Trimming pared 4 bases from V and 5 bases from J, leaving 11 bases between. Germline CDR1 DFQATT, CDR2 SNEGSKA (reference sequence). DNA for the CDR3: TGCAGTGCTACCCCACTCCGGGAGACCCAGTACTTC. Encoded protein: CSATPLRETQYF.

This clonotype has a count of ten or more. The chain couples TRBV20-1 to TRBJ2-5, with TRBD1 identical over 12 bases. The CDR3 length is 16 residues. Germline V gene lookup returns CDR1 DFQATT and CDR2 SNEGSKA (reference sequence). V was pared by 2 bases and J by 3 bases, with 7 bases of the junction left unmatched. For the CDR3, the DNA is TGCAGTGCTAGACTTATAGGGACAGGGGGCGAAGAGACCCAGTACTTC. Translation gives CSARLIGTGGEETQYF.

This clonotype was recorded a few times. CDR3: CASSTGLAGEDTQYF. The DNA for the CDR3 is TGTGCCAGCAGCACGGGACTAGCGGGAGAAGATACGCAGTATTTT. The V call is TRBV5-4, the J call TRBJ2-3, with 14 bases matching TRBD2. The length of the CDR3 is 15 residues. CDR1 is SGHNT, CDR2 YYREEE, per germline (reference sequence). The ends lost 4 bases at V and 5 bases at J; junction bases unmatched: 3.

This clonotype was recorded a few times. The V call is TRBV7-8, the J call TRBJ2-7; D not certain. The CDR3 sequence is 14 residues long. Trimming took 2 bases from V and 0 from J, leaving 8 bases between them. Germline CDR1 reads SGHVS; CDR2 reads FQNEAQ. CDR3 amino acids: CASSLLAASYEQYF. The CDR3 DNA follows: TGTGCCAGCAGCTTATTGGCTGCCTCCTACGAGCAGTACTTC.

This clonotype was seen a few times. V gene TRBV11-2 combines with J gene TRBJ2-3, with 13 bases identical to TRBD2. This CDR3 region has 21 residues. V lost 5 bases to trimming and J lost 0 bases; unmatched junction nucleotides: 17. CDR1 is SGHAT and CDR2 is FQNNGV in the germline V gene. CDR3 residues: CASSNRLPGLAGSYSTDTQYF. CDR3 coding DNA: TGTGCCAGCAGCAATCGATTGCCGGGACTAGCGGGATCCTACAGCACAGATACGCAGTATTTT.

The chain is built from TRBV20-1 and TRBJ2-2; D remains unclear. CDR1 and CDR2 (germline): DFQATT, SNEGSKA (reference sequence). CDR3 length: 11 residues. V was pared by 6 bases and J by 6 bases, with 8 bases between. The CDR3 here is CSAKQPGELFF. DNA for the CDR3: TGCAGTGCGAAACAACCCGGGGAGCTGTTTTTT.

This rearrangement joins TRBV4-1 to TRBJ2-7; 7 bases fit TRBD1. The germline gives CDR1 MGHRA, CDR2 YSYEKL. The CDR3 totals 15 residues. V lost 2 bases, J lost 2 bases, and 6 bases stayed unmatched. CDR3 amino acids: CASSQYRGPPYEQYF. In nucleotides, the CDR3 is TGCGCCAGCAGCCAATATAGGGGGCCCCCCTACGAGCAGTACTTC.

This clonotype was picked up a small number of times. The J gene is TRBJ1-2, the V gene TRBV20-1; TRBD1 agrees at 7 bases. The germline gives CDR1 DFQATT, CDR2 SNEGSKA (reference sequence). V shed 5 bases and J 6 bases; nucleotides not matched to a gene: 15. The CDR3 has 15 residues. The CDR3 DNA reads TGCAGTGCTCACCACAGGGGCACCACGGAAAATGGCTACACCTTC. It yields the protein CSAHHRGTTENGYTF.

J is TRBJ2-3 and V is TRBV6-1; no clear D gene. Germline CDR1 is MNHNS and CDR2 is SASEGT. V dropped 4 bases and J dropped 1 base, with 6 bases sitting between them. This CDR3 region has 13 residues. CDR3 DNA sequence: TGTGCCAGCAGTGTACCCGGCACAGATACGCAGTATTTT. Amino acids: CASSVPGTDTQYF.